This TCR beta chain was recovered during a study of cytomegalovirus exposure and HLA in healthy donors. Study-wide findings and caveats: One variant, a missense change in DCLRE1C, was linked in a later analysis to TCR beta V- and J-gene trimming. Several top significant clusters appeared, in a later analysis, to be linked to common viral pathogens.

The PCR made use of 60 Vbeta and 13 Jbeta primers. Only in-frame clones appear in the TCRdb table, and some are missing; sequencing was by immunoSEQ multiplex PCR. This repertoire shows around 140,000 clones, over 80% found once; its top ten account for 1.5%. V gave up 0 bases and J gave up 2 bases; unmatched junction bases: 4. CDR3 length: 16 residues. CDR1 and CDR2 from the germline V gene are MNHNY and SVGAGI (reference sequence). Turning to this clone: Its specificity is not known.

The sequenced sample consisted of PBMCs. This clonotype was obtained from a man aged 40-50 years in good health and CMV-seronegative. The rearrangement links TRBV6-6 to TRBJ2-3; 8 nucleotides align to TRBD2. The CDR3 DNA reads as TGTGCCAGCAGTTACTCTGTAGCGGGGAACACAGATACGCAGTATTTT. This gives the protein CASSYSVAGNTDTQYF.